These 2 T cell receptor beta chains came from one sample sequenced in a study of immune cell composition in non-small cell lung cancer. Normal lung sampling was at least 3 cm from the tumour, as distant as possible. Profiled with immunoSEQ multiplex PCR; TCRdb holds only in-frame clones, not every one. The sample consists of around 7,000 clones, approximately 84% of them appearing once. Specimen: non-adjacent lung tissue. These receptor sequences come from a human donor with non-small cell lung cancer.

This chain uses TRBV5-6 with TRBJ1-1; D gene unclear. CDR1 is SGHDT, CDR2 YYEEEE, per germline. Between the trimmed V and J ends, which lost 2 bases and 7 bases, there was a span of 9 bases. There are 12 residues in the CDR3. The CDR3 bases are TGTGCCAGCAGCTTTCAGGAGGTTGAAGCTTTCTTT. Protein sequence: CASSFQEVEAFF.

This clone was observed once. The chain uses TRBV9 and TRBJ2-2; no clear D. Germline CDR1 and CDR2: SGDLS and YYNGEE. The CDR3 extends over 14 amino acids. Trimming removed 4 bases at V and 3 bases at J, with 10 bases between. The CDR3 reads CASSFKPYTGELFF. CDR3 nucleotides: TGTGCCAGCAGCTTTAAACCTTACACCGGGGAGCTGTTTTTT.